Following are 28 T cell receptor beta chains from one sample sequenced in a study of blood T cell repertoires in COVID-19. Profiling relied on immunoSEQ multiplex PCR, and the TCRdb table lists in-frame clones only, not all of them. This repertoire shows about 150,000 clones, more than 75% found once; its top ten account for about 5.7%. The sequenced sample consisted of peripheral blood. All receptors derive from a man aged 80 or over with acute or convalescent COVID-19.

The chain links TRBV6-5 to TRBJ1-3; perhaps TRBD1 as D (5 bases). Trimming left V 9 bases short and J 0 bases short, with 15 bases between. There are 15 residues in the CDR3. Germline-derived CDR1 and CDR2 are MNHEY and SVGAGI. Here the CDR3 DNA reads TGTGCCAGTCTCAGGGCTTATGACTCTGGAAACACCATATATTTT. Its protein product is CASLRAYDSGNTIYF.

The chain is built from TRBV9 and TRBJ2-1, with TRBD1 matching 8 bases. Germline V lookup: CDR1 SGDLS, CDR2 YYNGEE. The CDR3 has 15 residues. V lost 0 bases and J lost 8; bases outside the gene matches: 7. The CDR3 region has the DNA TGTGCCAGCAGCGTAGGGCAGGGGGCGATCGATGAGCAGTTCTTC. Its protein is CASSVGQGAIDEQFF.

J is TRBJ2-7 and V is TRBV11-2; D gene uncertain. Germline values: CDR1 SGHAT, CDR2 FQNNGV. The CDR3 sequence is 14 residues long. Deletions cut 1 base from V and 3 bases from J, with 10 bases between. The CDR3 sequence is CASSLVHLIYEQYF. The CDR3 bases are TGTGCCAGCAGCTTAGTTCACTTAATCTACGAGCAGTACTTC.

This chain connects TRBV19 to TRBJ1-6; a weak D match, TRBD1 (5 bases). Germline values: CDR1 LNHDA, CDR2 SQIVND (reference sequence). The CDR3 is made up of 16 amino acids. The ends were cut back, 5 bases at V and 10 bases at J, with 21 bases in the middle. CDR3: CASSPAGLVGGSPLHF. As DNA, the CDR3 is TGTGCCAGTAGTCCCGCGGGGCTCGTCGGAGGATCACCCCTCCACTTT.

This clone was recorded only once. V gene TRBV6-1 combines with J gene TRBJ1-2; D ambiguous. The CDR3 spans 17 residues. The V and J ends lost 2 bases and 5 bases respectively, with 21 bases between them. The V gene's germline CDR1 is MNHNS and CDR2 SASEGT. As DNA, the CDR3 is TGTGCCAGCAGTGAAAGTTTGTTGGAGGGCGCAAGGTATGGCTACACCTTC. It codes for CASSESLLEGARYGYTF.

The chain employs TRBV2 and TRBJ2-2; 10 bases are shared with TRBD2. The length of the CDR3 is 15 residues. V gave up 4 bases and J gave up 4 bases; unmatched junction bases: 3. Germline V gene lookup returns CDR1 SNHLY and CDR2 FYNNEI. CDR3 residues: CASSGSGGITGELFF. The DNA of the CDR3 is TGTGCCAGCAGTGGTAGCGGGGGGATCACCGGGGAGCTGTTTTTT.

This chain joins TRBV30 and TRBJ1-2; D uncertain. The CDR3 loop spans 16 amino acids. V lost 4 bases to trimming and J lost 0 bases, with 18 bases between them. Germline values: CDR1 GTSNPN, CDR2 SVGIG (reference sequence). CDR3 sequence: CAWTPKPPPPNYGYTF. The CDR3 DNA reads as TGTGCCTGGACCCCTAAACCCCCACCCCCTAACTATGGCTACACCTTC.

The rearrangement joins TRBV4-2 to TRBJ1-1, with D perhaps TRBD1 (5 bases). The CDR3 is made up of 15 amino acids. Germline loops: CDR1 LGHNA, CDR2 YNFKEQ. V was cut by 4 bases and J by 1 base, with 13 bases left in between. The CDR3 coding sequence is TGTGCCAGCAGCCCCTCCCGCGGACAGAACACTGAAGCTTTCTTT. Translated, it gives CASSPSRGQNTEAFF.

This sequence joins TRBV3-1 (or the pseudogene TRBV3-2) and TRBJ2-7; maybe TRBD1 (6 bases). This CDR3 is built from 14 residues. With 2 bases removed from V and 6 bases from J, the gap between germline ends came to 14 bases. Germline V lookup: CDR1 LGHDT, CDR2 YNNKEL (reference sequence). The CDR3 loop is CASSQYGGSGEQYF. The CDR3 DNA follows: TGTGCCAGCAGCCAATATGGGGGCTCGGGCGAGCAGTACTTC.

This clone was detected only a few times. This sequence joins TRBV5-1 and TRBJ1-5; possible D gene TRBD1, 6 bases. The germline CDR1 and CDR2 sequences are SGHRS and YFSETQ. The ends were cut back, 7 bases at V and 6 bases at J, with 20 bases in the middle. The CDR3 runs to 15 residues. The CDR3 sequence is CASAPGGGDFQPQHF. The DNA for the CDR3 is TGCGCCAGCGCTCCAGGCGGGGGCGACTTTCAGCCCCAGCATTTT. Looking up the rest from reference TRBV5-1 and TRBJ1-5 gives the full variable domain: KAGVTQTPRYLIKTRGQQVTLSCSPISGHRSVSWYQQTPGQGLQFLFEYFSETQRNKGNFPGRFSGRQFSNSRSEMNVSTLELGDSALYLCASAPGGGDFQPQHFGDGTRLSIL.

This sequence joins TRBV19 and TRBJ2-1; 7 nucleotides line up with TRBD1. Germline CDR1 reads LNHDA; CDR2 reads SQIVND (reference sequence). The CDR3 extends over 15 amino acids. V was pared by 3 bases and J by 5 bases, with 7 bases of the junction left unmatched. The CDR3 coding sequence is TGTGCCAGTAGTATCCAGGGGGTGAGAAACAATGAGCAGTTCTTC. It yields the protein CASSIQGVRNNEQFF.

The chain has TRBV5-1 and TRBJ1-6, with D tentatively TRBD1 (6 bases). From germline, CDR1 is SGHRS and CDR2 YFSETQ. V lost 0 bases, J lost 7 bases, and 11 bases lay in between. The CDR3 runs 15 residues. CDR3 amino acids: CASSLDGQGNSPLHF. The CDR3 bases are TGCGCCAGCAGCTTGGATGGTCAGGGGAATTCACCCCTCCACTTT.

The J gene is TRBJ1-1, the V gene TRBV28, with 7 bases matching TRBD1. With V trimmed by 6 bases and J by 8 bases, 9 bases remained unmatched. The CDR3 totals 13 residues. Looked up from germline, CDR1 is MDHEN and CDR2 is SYDVKM. In nucleotides, the CDR3 is TGTGCCAGCAGAACAGGGGCCCCCGAGGAAGCTTTCTTT. Amino acids: CASRTGAPEEAFF.

This rearrangement joins TRBV7-2 to TRBJ2-3; perhaps TRBD2 as D (7 bases). The ends were cut back, 5 bases at V and 2 bases at J, with 14 bases in the middle. Germline CDR1 is SGHTA and CDR2 is FQGNSA. The CDR3 is 15 amino acids. CDR3 sequence reads: CASSPGGTHTDTQYF. The CDR3 DNA is TGTGCCAGCAGCCCGGGGGGCACCCACACAGATACGCAGTATTTT.

The chain links TRBV7-2 to TRBJ2-3; 7 nucleotides align to TRBD1. V trimming: 5 bases; J trimming: 2 bases; junction bases outside the gene matches: 7. The CDR3 loop spans 15 amino acids. CDR1 is SGHTA, CDR2 FQGNSA, per germline. This CDR3 is CASSGRQGPTDTQYF. CDR3 in DNA: TGTGCCAGCAGCGGACGACAGGGCCCCACAGATACGCAGTATTTT.

This chain joins TRBV5-8 and TRBJ2-1; TRBD2 might be the D (5 bases). The CDR3 is 16 residues long. V was trimmed by 4 bases and J by 2 bases, leaving 16 bases between them. Germline V gene data show CDR1 as SGHTS and CDR2 as YDEGEE. CDR3 sequence: CASSNPLEVPYNEQFF. The CDR3 nucleotides are TGTGCCAGCAGCAACCCCTTGGAGGTGCCCTACAATGAGCAGTTCTTC.

The chain is built from TRBV5-4 and TRBJ2-5; the D gene is possibly TRBD2 (6 bases). Trimming cost V 4 bases and J 1 base, with 11 bases left between them. CDR1 and CDR2 from the germline V gene are SGHNT and YYREEE (reference sequence). There are 14 residues in the CDR3. The CDR3 sequence is CASSLGLSQETQYF. The CDR3 DNA sequence: TGTGCCAGCAGCCTGGGACTCTCCCAAGAGACCCAGTACTTC.

On this clone: Relative to the germline gene, one junction end is altered; a read error may explain this. J is TRBJ2-7 and V is TRBV4-1; D is undetermined. The CDR3 runs to 11 residues. The germline V gene encodes CDR1 MGHRA and CDR2 YSYEKL. CDR3 protein: CASSHGLEFSF. CDR3 DNA sequence: TGCGCCAGCAGCCATGGGTTGGAGTTCAGCTTC.

The chain has TRBV19 and TRBJ1-2, with a weak D call TRBD1 (6 bases). This CDR3 spans 13 amino acids. Trimming shortened V by 7 bases and J by 4 bases, and 13 bases separated the two germline ends. The germline V gene encodes CDR1 LNHDA and CDR2 SQIVND (reference sequence). The CDR3, as DNA: TGTGCCAGTACCCTCGGCAGGGGCTATGGCTACACCTTC. It codes for CASTLGRGYGYTF.

The chain combines TRBV28 with TRBJ1-2, with D possibly matching TRBD1 (6 bases). V lost 7 bases and J lost 4, with 16 bases in between. This CDR3 contains 14 residues. Germline V lookup: CDR1 MDHEN, CDR2 SYDVKM. CDR3 sequence (DNA): TGTGCCAGCAACCAACAAGACAGGCCCTATGGCTACACCTTC. Protein sequence: CASNQQDRPYGYTF.

The gene calls are TRBV28 and TRBJ1-5, with TRBD1 identical over 7 bases. This CDR3 comprises 14 residues. V gave up 5 bases and J gave up 2 bases; unmatched junction bases: 3. Germline-derived CDR1 and CDR2 are MDHEN and SYDVKM. For the CDR3, the DNA is TGTGCCAGCAGTGTCGGGACAGGCAATCAGCCCCAGCATTTT. Its protein is CASSVGTGNQPQHF.

This chain links TRBV20-1 with TRBJ1-2; D is ambiguous. Looked up from germline, CDR1 is DFQATT and CDR2 is SNEGSKA (reference sequence). CDR3 size: 11 residues. The ends were cut back, 3 bases at V and 6 bases at J, with 8 bases in the middle. This CDR3 reads CSARRVDGYTF. Here the CDR3 DNA reads TGCAGTGCTAGGAGGGTTGATGGCTACACCTTC.

This clone was recorded only once. The V gene is TRBV3-1 (or the pseudogene TRBV3-2), the J gene TRBJ2-7; D gene unclear. V was trimmed by 2 bases and J by 2 bases, leaving 10 bases between them. The CDR3 has 14 residues. Germline V gene sequence: CDR1 LGHDT, CDR2 YNNKEL (reference sequence). CDR3 DNA sequence: TGTGCCAGCAGCCAACTTGATTCAGCCTACGAGCAGTACTTC. Its protein product is CASSQLDSAYEQYF.

The CDR3 DNA is TGTGCCAGTAGTATAGCTTACAGGAATAATGAAAAACTGTTTTTT. Its translation is CASSIAYRNNEKLFF. This sequence joins TRBV19 and TRBJ1-4; perhaps TRBD1 as D (5 bases). V was shortened by 1 base and J by 4 bases, with 10 bases between the two germline ends. Germline V CDR1 and CDR2: LNHDA, SQIVND (reference sequence). There are 15 residues in the CDR3.

The rearrangement joins TRBV6-5 to TRBJ2-3; 10 bases are shared with TRBD2. V trimming: 6 bases; J trimming: 1 base; junction bases outside the gene matches: 4. The CDR3 spans 15 residues. CDR1 MNHEY and CDR2 SVGAGI come from the germline V gene. The CDR3 bases are TGTGCCAGCAGAACTAGCGGGGCGGGCACAGATACGCAGTATTTT. Protein product: CASRTSGAGTDTQYF.

This clone was recorded once. The CDR3 spells CASSLIGNGYQPQHF. The CDR3 DNA is TGTGCCAGCAGTTTGATCGGGAACGGGTATCAGCCCCAGCATTTT. This sequence joins TRBV28 and TRBJ1-5; D ambiguous. The CDR3 length is 15 residues. Germline CDR1 and CDR2: MDHEN and SYDVKM. The V end was cut by 3 bases, the J end by 5 bases, with 14 bases between.

The chain combines TRBV15 with TRBJ2-3, with 11 bases that match TRBD2. The germline V gene encodes CDR1 LNHNV and CDR2 YYDKDF (reference sequence). This CDR3 comprises 16 residues. V shed 5 bases and J 5 bases; nucleotides not matched to a gene: 9. The chain's CDR3 is CATSLRGGLAGDTQYF. Here the CDR3 DNA reads TGTGCCACCAGCTTGAGGGGAGGACTAGCGGGAGATACGCAGTATTTT.

J is TRBJ2-3 and V is TRBV24-1, with D maybe TRBD2 (6 bases). Germline V lookup: CDR1 KGHDR, CDR2 SFDVKD. CDR3 length: 13 residues. Trimming shortened V by 9 bases and J by 6 bases, and 15 bases separated the two germline ends. The CDR3 DNA sequence: TGTGCCACCGCTAGAACGGGGGTCGATACGCAGTATTTT. This translates into CATARTGVDTQYF.